The following is a T cell receptor (beta chain) sequence with its context. Additional DNA sequences in this sample encode the identical CDR3. The CDR3 has 16 residues. The V gene end was trimmed by 2 bases and the J gene end by 4 bases; junction bases not matched to a gene: 3. The germline V gene encodes CDR1 SGHAT and CDR2 FQNNGV. PCR primers comprised 60 Vbeta and 13 Jbeta primers. Per the original methods: An analysis performed later counted 72 million or so unique TCR beta chains (roughly 10 million of them shared). Assay: immunoSEQ multiplex PCR; the TCRdb copy retains only in-frame clones and omits some. The V and J calls and the clone size are those of that table, but D and trimming were determined from the DNA. The sample totals some 130,000 clones. These data belong to a study of cytomegalovirus exposure and HLA in healthy donors. For the study at large: From donors who were HLA-typed, an early data release held 80 million or so unique TCRs.

The source of this sequence is a woman aged 60 to 75 in good health and CMV-seronegative. Specimen: PBMCs. The chain is built from TRBV11-2 and TRBJ2-1; 12 nucleotides align to TRBD2. The CDR3 sequence is CASSLPSGGGYNEQFF. The CDR3 DNA follows: TGTGCCAGCAGCTTACCTAGCGGGGGGGGATACAATGAGCAGTTCTTC.